This TCR beta chain was recovered during a study of PD-1 blockade in classical Hodgkin lymphoma. In germline, CDR1 is SGDLS, CDR2 YYNGEE. CDR3 length: 13 residues. Trimming cost V 0 bases and J 0 bases, with 2 bases left between them. TCRdb's table, derived via immunoSEQ multiplex PCR, lists solely in-frame clones and lacks some. The table includes some 84,000 clones, about 90% detected once. Autologous stem cell transplantation was followed by relapse in every patient, and brentuximab vedotin exposure varied. This sequence was found in a human donor with classical Hodgkin lymphoma. This chain connects TRBV9 to TRBJ2-3; D gene uncertain. The sample was peripheral blood mononuclear cells (PBMCs), taken before the second cycle of nivolumab. CDR3 sequence: CASSVGSTDTQYF. The CDR3 bases are TGTGCCAGCAGCGTAGGAAGCACAGATACGCAGTATTTT.